A single sample gave rise to the 18 T cell receptor beta chains below, sequenced in a study of CD8 T cells in Susac syndrome. A quantity of roughly 0.5 to 1 ug RNA underwent reverse transcription using random hexamers. TCRdb fed the immunoSEQ multiplex PCR reads into MiXCR, producing one record per CDR3 protein. This sample yields about 300,000 distinct CDR3 sequences, of which around nine tenths are seen a single time; about 0.17% belongs to the top ten. Sequencing used CD8+ T cells from PBMCs. The receptor set was obtained from a human donor with multiple sclerosis.

The chain employs TRBV28 and TRBJ2-3; TRBD1 matches at 7 bases. The V segment lost 6 bases and the J segment 1 base; nucleotides outside the gene matches: 7. Germline CDR1 and CDR2: MDHEN and SYDVKM. This CDR3 region has 15 residues. For the CDR3, the DNA is TGTGCCAGCAGGGCAACGGGACAGCGCACAGATACGCAGTATTTT. Its translation is CASRATGQRTDTQYF.

This chain connects TRBV7-9 to TRBJ2-7; 8 positions agree with TRBD1. Germline CDR1 and CDR2: SEHNR and FQNEAQ (reference sequence). The CDR3 is 13 residues long. Trimming cost V 10 bases and J 5 bases; bases outside gene matches: 10. DNA for the CDR3: TGTGCCACCGTCCTGGCGGGACAGGACGAGCAGTACTTC. It translates to CATVLAGQDEQYF.

The chain recombines TRBV12-3 or TRBV12-4 with TRBJ2-5; D is perhaps TRBD1 or TRBD2 (6 bases each). Trimming stripped 7 bases from V and 5 bases from J, with 23 bases between. The CDR3 length is 16 residues. The CDR3 DNA reads TGTGCCAGCAACCCGCCGGGGGCCCCAATAGGGGAGACCCAGTACTTC. Protein: CASNPPGAPIGETQYF.

The V call is TRBV27, the J call TRBJ2-1; the D gene is possibly TRBD2 (5 bases). V lost 11 bases and J lost 3, with 20 bases in between. Germline V lookup: CDR1 MNHEY, CDR2 SMNVEV (reference sequence). The CDR3 is 15 residues long. The CDR3 sequence: CASAPRESDYNEQFF. The DNA for the CDR3 is TGTGCCTCGGCTCCTAGGGAGAGCGACTACAATGAGCAGTTCTTC.

In DNA form, the CDR3 reads TGTGCCAGCCGTAGCGGGATTACGGATACGCAGTATTTT. Protein sequence: CASRSGITDTQYF. V gene TRBV6-5 combines with J gene TRBJ2-3; the match to TRBD2 covers 8 bases. The length of the CDR3 is 13 residues. With 8 bases clipped from V and 6 bases from J, the junction kept 7 bases outside the gene matches. The V gene's germline CDR1 is MNHEY and CDR2 SVGAGI.

The V and J genes are TRBV15 and TRBJ2-1; 10 bases match TRBD2. Germline CDR1 and CDR2: LNHNV and YYDKDF (reference sequence). The V segment lost 0 bases and the J segment 10 bases; nucleotides outside the gene matches: 15. The CDR3 has 18 amino acids. CDR3 sequence reads: CATSRDHPRLAGASEQFF. The CDR3 DNA reads TGTGCCACCAGCAGAGATCATCCCCGGCTAGCGGGAGCCTCGGAGCAGTTCTTC.

The chain uses TRBV12-3 or TRBV12-4 and TRBJ2-5, with D maybe TRBD2 (5 bases). The CDR3 sequence is 19 residues long. V shed 3 bases and J shed 4 bases, with 27 bases lying between them. The chain's CDR3 is CASSFLLERRLRGLETQYF. The CDR3 DNA sequence: TGTGCCAGCAGTTTCTTGCTGGAGAGGAGGCTTCGAGGCTTAGAGACCCAGTACTTC.

This clonotype was observed once. CDR3: CASSGTSPGYQETQYF. The CDR3 nucleotides read TGTGCCAGCAGCGGGACTAGCCCCGGGTACCAAGAGACCCAGTACTTC. This chain uses TRBV9 with TRBJ2-5; 8 bases fit TRBD2. From germline, CDR1 is SGDLS and CDR2 YYNGEE. V lost 3 bases to trimming and J lost 0 bases; unmatched junction nucleotides: 7. The CDR3 loop spans 16 amino acids.

The chain combines TRBV7-2 with TRBJ2-7; D unresolved. The V gene lost 0 bases and the J gene lost 3 bases, with 6 bases spanning the gap. CDR1 and CDR2 from the germline V gene are SGHTA and FQGNSA. This CDR3 contains 13 residues. CDR3 sequence reads: CASSLAGHYEQYF. CDR3 bases: TGTGCCAGCAGCTTAGCCGGTCACTACGAGCAGTACTTC.

The gene calls are TRBV7-9 and TRBJ1-1; the D gene is possibly TRBD1 (6 bases). CDR1 and CDR2 from the germline V gene are SEHNR and FQNEAQ (reference sequence). V was cut by 1 base and J by 5 bases, with 17 bases left in between. The CDR3 is 16 residues long. CDR3 residues: CASSLGAGEARTEAFF. Written as DNA, the CDR3 is TGTGCCAGCAGCTTAGGGGCAGGGGAGGCGCGGACTGAAGCTTTCTTT.

The V call is TRBV20-1, the J call TRBJ2-7; D is unclear. Germline-derived CDR1 and CDR2 are DFQATT and SNEGSKA (reference sequence). This CDR3 spans 16 amino acids. Trimming cost V 0 bases and J 4 bases, with 19 bases left between them. CDR3 nucleotides: TGCAGTGCTAGAGACCCCCTAACCCGCTCGTCATACGAGCAGTACTTC. Encoded protein: CSARDPLTRSSYEQYF.

This chain connects TRBV21-1 to TRBJ2-7; TRBD1, as called in the table, went unchecked against the DNA. TRBV21-1 is termed a pseudogene. This CDR3 spans 12 amino acids. CDR3 nucleotide sequence: TGTGCCAGCACCCGACAGGGCCACGAGCAGTACTTC. This translates into CASTRQGHEQYF.

The chain joins TRBV20-1 to TRBJ2-4; 9 bases line up with TRBD2. The CDR3 is 14 amino acids. Germline V gene lookup returns CDR1 DFQATT and CDR2 SNEGSKA (reference sequence). The V and J ends lost 1 base and 10 bases, in that order; junction bases with no gene match: 8. CDR3 bases: TGCAGTGCTAGAGCCAGCGGGAGGTCGGGGATTCAGTACTTC. Translation gives CSARASGRSGIQYF.

The chain has TRBV29-1 and TRBJ2-7; possibly TRBD1 for D (5 bases). The length of the CDR3 is 14 residues. The germline CDR1 and CDR2 sequences are SQVTM and ANQGSEA. The V and J ends lost 4 bases and 0 bases respectively, with 13 bases between them. CDR3 bases: TGCAGCGTTGCGACAGACCCGTTCTCCTACGAGCAGTACTTC. Amino acid sequence: CSVATDPFSYEQYF.

This chain links TRBV5-1 with TRBJ2-7, with TRBD1 matching over 8 bases. The CDR3 extends over 16 amino acids. Germline V CDR1 and CDR2: SGHRS, YFSETQ. Trimming at V came to 1 base and at J to 1 base, leaving 7 bases not matched to a gene. The CDR3 here is CASSLPNWTGSYEQYF. CDR3 DNA: TGCGCCAGCAGCTTGCCCAACTGGACAGGGTCCTACGAGCAGTACTTC.

The chain uses TRBV7-8 and TRBJ2-5; 12 nucleotides line up with TRBD2. CDR1 and CDR2 from the germline V gene are SGHVS and FQNEAQ. There are 15 residues in the CDR3. With 7 bases clipped from V and 4 bases from J, the junction kept 7 bases outside the gene matches. For the CDR3, the DNA is TGTGCCAGCAACCCCCTAGCGGGAGGGAGAGAGACCCAGTACTTC. This codes for CASNPLAGGRETQYF.

The CDR3 DNA reads TGTGCCAGCAGGCCCCCGGGCAATGGCTACACCTTC. Its protein product is CASRPPGNGYTF. This chain links TRBV2 with TRBJ1-2; D unclear. The CDR3 length is 12 residues. V lost 6 bases and J lost 6, with 11 bases in between. Germline V gene lookup returns CDR1 SNHLY and CDR2 FYNNEI.

The chain links TRBV7-9 to TRBJ2-3; D is unclear. Between the trimmed V and J ends, which lost 5 bases and 0 bases, there was a span of 9 bases. From germline, CDR1 is SEHNR and CDR2 FQNEAQ (reference sequence). The CDR3 totals 14 residues. CDR3 nucleotide sequence: TGTGCCAGCAGCCTCTCGGCCAGCACAGATACGCAGTATTTT. This encodes CASSLSASTDTQYF.